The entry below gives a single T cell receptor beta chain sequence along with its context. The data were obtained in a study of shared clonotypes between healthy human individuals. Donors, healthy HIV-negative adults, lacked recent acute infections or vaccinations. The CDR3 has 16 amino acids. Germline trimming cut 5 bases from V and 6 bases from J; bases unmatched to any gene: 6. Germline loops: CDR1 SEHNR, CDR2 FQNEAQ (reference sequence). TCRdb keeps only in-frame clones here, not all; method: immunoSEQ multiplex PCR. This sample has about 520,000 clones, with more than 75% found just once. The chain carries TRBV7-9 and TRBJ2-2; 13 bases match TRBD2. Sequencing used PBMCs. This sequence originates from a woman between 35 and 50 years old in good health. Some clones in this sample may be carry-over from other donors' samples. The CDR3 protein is CASSATSGRGSGELFF. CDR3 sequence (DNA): TGTGCCAGCAGCGCTACTAGCGGGAGGGGGTCCGGGGAGCTGTTTTTT.